The clone carrying this T cell receptor beta chain was found a few times. Its antigen is as yet unknown. This sample stems from a study of response to subunit inactivated influenza vaccine. TCRdb re-derived calls from the RT-PCR reads in MiXCR, one entry per CDR3 protein. The sample shows about 700,000 distinct CDR3 sequences, around 14% of them seen only once. Study-level results: Authors suggested few new T cells are recruited by each seasonal influenza vaccination.

This CDR3 spans 14 amino acids. J lost 5 bases, V lost 2 bases, and 4 bases had no gene match. The V gene's germline CDR1 is KGHSH and CDR2 LQKENI. This TCR was sampled from a man aged 45-60 years who received an inactivated influenza vaccine. Material: PBMCs from blood, obtained 14 days before vaccination. The chain carries TRBV18 and TRBJ2-7, with 9 bases matching TRBD2. This CDR3 is CASSPSAGGNEQYF. CDR3 DNA sequence: TGTGCCAGCTCACCATCAGCGGGGGGAAACGAGCAGTACTTC.